The 13 T cell receptor beta chains in this list originate from one sample, sequenced in a study of Ad26.COV2.S vaccination and SARS-CoV-2 variants. Treatment indicated: roughly 18 received Ad26.COV2.S at low or high dose, single or two shots; a few received placebo; per-sample allocation not given. Samples came from day 63 after the first vaccine or placebo injection. The data were produced by immunoSEQ multiplex PCR, yet TCRdb's version contains in-frame clones alone and is incomplete. The data show about 280,000 clones, about 87% seen once. Sequencing was performed on peripheral blood, taken in a trial of Ad26.COV2.S vaccine versus placebo. These receptors all come from a person between 18 and 65 years old who received the Ad26.COV2.S COVID-19 vaccine or a placebo.

CDR3 DNA sequence: TGTGCCAGCAGCTTAGATTATAACCTCGAGCAGTTCTTC. It yields the protein CASSLDYNLEQFF. V gene TRBV7-2 combines with J gene TRBJ2-1; D is undetermined. Trimming removed 1 base at V and 10 bases at J, with 11 bases between. The CDR3 loop spans 13 amino acids. Per the germline V gene, CDR1 is SGHTA and CDR2 is FQGNSA. Full variable domain (remainder filled in from reference TRBV7-2 and TRBJ2-1): GAGVSQSPSNKVTEKGKDVELRCDPISGHTALYWYRQSLGQGLEFLIYFQGNSAPDKSGLPSDRFSAERTGGSVSTLTIQRTQQEDSAVYLCASSLDYNLEQFFGPGTRLTVL.

This clone showed up just a few times. CDR3: CASSSGGQPQHF. In DNA, the CDR3 is TGTGCCAGCAGCTCGGGGGGTCAGCCCCAGCATTTT. The gene calls are TRBV11-2 and TRBJ1-5, with a weak D call TRBD1 (5 bases). Germline CDR1 and CDR2: SGHAT and FQNNGV. The V gene lost 4 bases and the J gene lost 6 bases, with 7 bases spanning the gap. CDR3 length: 12 amino acids.

The rearrangement links TRBV24-1 to TRBJ2-5; no reliable D call. The CDR3 runs 12 residues. Trimming left V 4 bases short and J 0 bases short, with 2 bases between. Germline assignment: CDR1 KGHDR and CDR2 SFDVKD. The CDR3 reads CATSDDQETQYF. CDR3 nucleotide sequence: TGTGCCACCAGTGACGACCAAGAGACCCAGTACTTC.

This clone was observed a single time. CDR3 residues: CASSTQNEQFF. The CDR3 bases are TGTGCCAGCAGTACTCAGAATGAGCAGTTCTTC. The gene calls are TRBV12-3 or TRBV12-4 and TRBJ2-1; D remains ambiguous. The V end was cut by 5 bases, the J end by 7 bases, with 6 bases between. The CDR3 contains 11 residues.

This chain connects TRBV19 to TRBJ1-4; D gene unclear. Trimming shortened V by 2 bases and J by 6 bases, and 1 base separated the two germline ends. Germline V gives CDR1 LNHDA, CDR2 SQIVND (reference sequence). This CDR3 comprises 11 residues. CDR3 sequence: CASSIYEKLFF. The CDR3 DNA reads as TGTGCCAGTAGTATATATGAAAAACTGTTTTTT.

For this clone: Other DNA sequences in the same sample also yield this CDR3. The rearrangement joins TRBV5-1 to TRBJ1-3; D is uncertain. The CDR3 has 15 amino acids. Germline CDR1 is SGHRS and CDR2 is YFSETQ. V was pared by 4 bases and J by 1 base, with 12 bases between. CDR3 in amino acids: CASSPAGVSGNTIYF. For the CDR3, the DNA is TGCGCCAGCAGCCCGGCCGGGGTATCTGGAAACACCATATATTTT.

The rearrangement uses TRBV5-6 and TRBJ2-7; D might be TRBD2 (5 bases). Per the germline V gene, CDR1 is SGHDT and CDR2 is YYEEEE. CDR3 size: 14 residues. The V gene lost 3 bases and the J gene lost 2 bases, with 12 bases spanning the gap. CDR3 sequence: CASSSFGGTYEQYF. CDR3 in DNA: TGTGCCAGCAGCTCGTTCGGAGGTACCTACGAGCAGTACTTC.

This chain links TRBV7-2 with TRBJ2-3; 7 bases are shared with TRBD2. This CDR3 region has 15 residues. CDR1 and CDR2 (germline): SGHTA, FQGNSA. With V trimmed by 8 bases and J by 4 bases, 12 bases remained unmatched. CDR3 residues: CASFWGGGQADTQYF. The CDR3 DNA sequence: TGTGCCAGCTTTTGGGGGGGAGGGCAGGCAGATACGCAGTATTTT.

V gene TRBV5-6 combines with J gene TRBJ2-4; 10 bases match TRBD2. The CDR3 is 13 residues long. Germline values: CDR1 SGHDT, CDR2 YYEEEE. V trimming: 8 bases; J trimming: 6 bases; junction bases outside the gene matches: 5. The CDR3 bases are TGTGCCAGTAGTGGACTAGCGGCAAACATTCAGTACTTC. This translates into CASSGLAANIQYF. The full variable domain, in which reference TRBV5-6 and TRBJ2-4 provide the parts outside the CDR3, is DAGVTQSPTHLIKTRGQQVTLRCSPKSGHDTVSWYQQALGQGPQFIFQYYEEEERQRGNFPDRFSGHQFPNYSSELNVNALLLGDSALYLCASSGLAANIQYFGAGTRLSVL.

The chain recombines TRBV9 with TRBJ2-3; TRBD1 matches at 8 bases. CDR3 length equals 16 residues. Trimming at V came to 4 bases and at J to 3 bases, leaving 10 bases not matched to a gene. Germline V lookup: CDR1 SGDLS, CDR2 YYNGEE. In nucleotides, the CDR3 is TGTGCCAGCAGCCCCACTACAGGGGGGACTACAGATACGCAGTATTTT. This encodes CASSPTTGGTTDTQYF.

The gene calls are TRBV4-2 and TRBJ2-3, with 7 bases that match TRBD1. The CDR3 sequence is 13 residues long. J gave up 9 bases and V 1 base, and 4 bases lay outside the gene matches. The germline V gene encodes CDR1 LGHNA and CDR2 YNFKEQ. Here the CDR3 reads CASSQGQGGTQYF. The CDR3 coding sequence is TGTGCCAGCAGCCAAGGACAGGGTGGGACGCAGTATTTT.

This chain uses TRBV6-2 or TRBV6-3 with TRBJ2-7; TRBD2 aligns across 10 bases. The germline CDR1 and CDR2 sequences are MNHEY and SVGEGT. The CDR3 covers 15 residues. The J segment lost 6 bases and the V segment lost 2 bases, leaving 7 bases of the junction unmatched. The chain's CDR3 is CASSYKPASGGEQYF. CDR3 coding DNA: TGTGCCAGCAGTTACAAGCCCGCTAGCGGGGGCGAGCAGTACTTC.

The CDR3 DNA follows: TGTGCCAGCAGTTCCCTACAGGGGGTGCGTGAAAAACTGTTTTTT. It codes for CASSSLQGVREKLFF. J is TRBJ1-4 and V is TRBV6-5; 8 nucleotides line up with TRBD1. J lost 7 bases, V lost 4 bases, and 8 bases had no gene match. In germline, CDR1 is MNHEY, CDR2 SVGAGI. The CDR3 runs to 15 residues.